The 32 T cell receptor beta chains reported below all come from one sample, sequenced in a study of shared clonotypes between healthy human individuals (dated by TCRdb to 2018 to 2020). To prepare the library, the immunoSEQ multiplex PCR assay was applied. In its TCRdb copy, this immuneACCESS table keeps in-frame sequences only and misses some clones. Where compared with another copy, unresolved V genes explain less than half of these, and the others have no known cause. The sample has roughly 1,100,000 clones on record, about 76% of them singletons. The ten most abundant clones make up roughly 1.4% of the sample. The sample consisted of memory CD4+ T cells sorted from blood. According to the study, the label for this sample's cell subset or site signals: CD45RA-negative fraction. Receptor source: a man aged 18-30 years in good health.

The rearrangement joins TRBV5-1 to TRBJ2-3; D not resolved. The V end lost 3 bases, the J end lost 0 bases, and 5 bases lay between the germline ends. Germline V gene data show CDR1 as SGHRS and CDR2 as YFSETQ. There are 13 residues in the CDR3. CDR3 protein: CASSSASTDTQYF. The CDR3 DNA sequence: TGCGCCAGCAGCTCAGCAAGCACAGATACGCAGTATTTT.

CDR3 DNA sequence: TGTGCCAGCAGTGTTTTGGGGCAGGGGTACACCGGGGAGCTGTTTTTT. Its protein is CASSVLGQGYTGELFF. The chain links TRBV9 to TRBJ2-2; possible D gene TRBD1, 6 bases. Germline assignment: CDR1 SGDLS and CDR2 YYNGEE. Trimming left V 5 bases short and J 3 bases short, with 17 bases between. The length of the CDR3 is 16 residues.

J is TRBJ1-3 and V is TRBV7-8; the match to TRBD1 covers 10 bases. Germline loops: CDR1 SGHVS, CDR2 FQNEAQ. After removal of 2 bases from V and 4 bases from J, the junction contained 8 bases not matched to a gene. The CDR3 contains 17 residues. The DNA of the CDR3 is TGTGCCAGCAGCTTATCGACGGGACAGGGGATCGGAAACACCATATATTTT. It translates to CASSLSTGQGIGNTIYF.

The chain has TRBV10-3 and TRBJ2-7; the match to TRBD1 covers 9 bases. Germline lookup yields CDR1 ENHRY and CDR2 SYGVKD. This CDR3 has 15 amino acids. Trimming took 2 bases from V and 4 from J; bases not matched to a gene: 6. CDR3 in DNA: TGTGCCATCAGTGAGACAGGGGGCTTACAGTACGAGCAGTACTTC. It translates to CAISETGGLQYEQYF.

Notes on this clone: Other nucleotide sequences from this sample produce the same CDR3. The V call is TRBV30, the J call TRBJ2-5; D gene ambiguous. CDR1 is GTSNPN, CDR2 SVGIG, per germline (reference sequence). Trimming removed 0 bases at V and 4 bases at J, with 6 bases between. This CDR3 is 12 amino acids long. CDR3 DNA: TGTGCCTGGAGTGTATCCGGAGAGACCCAGTACTTC. The encoded protein is CAWSVSGETQYF.

The chain carries TRBV9 and TRBJ2-1; D may match TRBD1 or TRBD2 (6 bases each). The CDR3 spans 17 residues. V was pared by 3 bases and J by 0 bases, with 16 bases between. CDR1 SGDLS and CDR2 YYNGEE come from the germline V gene. CDR3 bases: TGTGCCAGCAGCGCGATGGGGGGCCCGAGCTCCTACAATGAGCAGTTCTTC. It codes for CASSAMGGPSSYNEQFF.

The chain carries TRBV7-8 and TRBJ1-2, with D perhaps matching TRBD1 (5 bases). There are 15 residues in the CDR3. V gave up 5 bases and J gave up 4 bases, with 17 bases separating them. Germline loops: CDR1 SGHVS, CDR2 FQNEAQ. The CDR3, as DNA: TGTGCCAGCAGCCCCCGTCTGGGGCCCAGCTATGGCTACACCTTC. Its translation is CASSPRLGPSYGYTF. Supplemented by reference TRBV7-8 and TRBJ1-2, the full variable domain reads GAGVSQSPRYKVAKRGQDVALRCDPISGHVSLFWYQQALGQGPEFLTYFQNEAQLDKSGLPSDRFFAERPEGSVSTLKIQRTQQEDSAVYLCASSPRLGPSYGYTFGSGTRLTVV.

This sequence joins TRBV28 and TRBJ1-2, with D maybe TRBD1 (5 bases). The CDR3 totals 13 residues. Germline CDR1 MDHEN, CDR2 SYDVKM. V was pared by 2 bases and J by 5 bases, with 9 bases between. Here the CDR3 DNA reads TGTGCCAGCAGTTTAGCCAGGGCATATGGCTACACCTTC. This encodes CASSLARAYGYTF.

V gene TRBV9 combines with J gene TRBJ2-7, with a weak D call TRBD2 (5 bases). The CDR3 length is 18 residues. Per the germline V gene, CDR1 is SGDLS and CDR2 is YYNGEE. V lost 0 bases, J lost 4 bases, and 23 bases lay in between. The CDR3 nucleotides read TGTGCCAGCAGCGTAGGAGGGCCCACCTCTCAAAGAATATACGAGCAGTACTTC. This encodes CASSVGGPTSQRIYEQYF.

V and J are TRBV29-1 and TRBJ1-2; D ambiguous. V dropped 0 bases and J dropped 6 bases, with 11 bases sitting between them. The CDR3 has 13 residues. In germline, CDR1 is SQVTM, CDR2 ANQGSEA. CDR3 loop: CSVEDTVRNGYTF. The CDR3 DNA reads as TGCAGCGTTGAAGACACAGTGCGTAATGGCTACACCTTC. Complete variable domain (other parts from reference TRBV29-1 and TRBJ1-2): SAVISQKPSRDICQRGTSLTIQCQVDSQVTMMFWYRQQPGQSLTLIATANQGSEATYESGFVIDKFPISRPNLTFSTLTVSNMSPEDSSIYLCSVEDTVRNGYTFGSGTRLTVV.

The chain links TRBV6-1 to TRBJ1-6; no clear D gene. The germline V and J ends were trimmed by 1 base and 8 bases, with 9 bases remaining between them. The CDR3 contains 14 residues. The germline V gene encodes CDR1 MNHNS and CDR2 SASEGT. CDR3 loop: CASSEDRFYSPLHF. In DNA, the CDR3 is TGTGCCAGCAGTGAAGACAGATTTTATTCACCCCTCCACTTT.

Concerning this clone: The same CDR3 also results from other DNA sequences found in this sample. The chain uses TRBV7-9 and TRBJ2-2, with D possibly TRBD1 on 5 matching bases. The CDR3 has 13 amino acids. Germline CDR1 SEHNR, CDR2 FQNEAQ (reference sequence). The ends were cut back, 2 bases at V and 5 bases at J, with 6 bases in the middle. In DNA form, the CDR3 reads TGTGCCAGCAGCTTATCAGGGACCGGGGAGCTGTTTTTT. This gives the protein CASSLSGTGELFF.

The rearrangement uses TRBV5-4 and TRBJ1-6; D is uncertain. V was trimmed by 5 bases and J by 8 bases, leaving 11 bases between them. This CDR3 has 13 residues. Germline CDR1 and CDR2: SGHNT and YYREEE (reference sequence). Written as DNA, the CDR3 is TGTGCCAGCAGACAAAGTTGGGATTCACCCCTCCACTTT. Protein product: CASRQSWDSPLHF. The full variable domain, with the rest looked up from reference TRBV5-4 and TRBJ1-6, is ETGVTQSPTHLIKTRGQQVTLRCSSQSGHNTVSWYQQALGQGPQFIFQYYREEENGRGNFPPRFSGLQFPNYSSELNVNALELDDSALYLCASRQSWDSPLHFGNGTRLTVT.

The chain is built from TRBV27 and TRBJ2-1, with a tentative D call TRBD1 (5 bases). The germline CDR1 and CDR2 sequences are MNHEY and SMNVEV (reference sequence). Trimming cost V 3 bases and J 0 bases, with 9 bases left between them. This CDR3 region has 15 residues. DNA for the CDR3: TGTGCCAGCAGTTTCGACAGATCCTCCTACAATGAGCAGTTCTTC. It encodes CASSFDRSSYNEQFF.

Worth noting for this clone: A read error may account for a junction end that differs from germline. The V call is TRBV10-3, the J call TRBJ1-1; the match to TRBD1 covers 12 bases. Germline CDR1 ENHRY, CDR2 SYGVKD. CDR3 length equals 15 residues. CDR3 bases: TGTGCCATCAGCGGGACAGGGGGCACGAACACTAAAGCTTTCTTT. It translates to CAISGTGGTNTKAFF.

This rearrangement joins TRBV7-2 to TRBJ2-7; TRBD1 aligns across 9 bases. V shed 10 bases, J shed 4 bases, and the junction held 8 bases outside the gene matches. This CDR3 contains 13 residues. CDR1 and CDR2 (germline): SGHTA, FQGNSA. In DNA form, the CDR3 reads TGTGCCACATGGGACAGGGACTTATACGAGCAGTACTTC. It codes for CATWDRDLYEQYF.

The CDR3 DNA reads as TGTGCCTGGAGTGTAGGAGGTCGCTCTGGAAACACCATATATTTT. Protein: CAWSVGGRSGNTIYF. The chain has TRBV30 and TRBJ1-3; the D is unclear. V lost 0 bases and J 0 bases, leaving 9 bases between the germline ends. Germline CDR1 is GTSNPN and CDR2 is SVGIG (reference sequence). The CDR3 loop spans 15 amino acids. Variable domain in full (rest from reference TRBV30 and TRBJ1-3): SQTIHQWPATLVQPVGSPLSLECTVEGTSNPNLYWYRQAAGRGLQLLFYSVGIGQISSEVPQNLSASRPQDRQFILSSKKLLLSDSGFYLCAWSVGGRSGNTIYFGEGSWLTVV.

This clone was found a few times. The chain employs TRBV7-2 and TRBJ2-2; D is unresolved. The CDR3 is made up of 16 amino acids. From germline, CDR1 is SGHTA and CDR2 FQGNSA. Trimming removed 1 base at V and 4 bases at J, with 13 bases between. The CDR3 here is CASSLDDASFTGELFF. CDR3 DNA sequence: TGTGCCAGCAGCTTAGACGACGCGTCTTTCACCGGGGAGCTGTTTTTT.

This chain joins TRBV6-5 and TRBJ2-5, with D uncertain. Germline-derived CDR1 and CDR2 are MNHEY and SVGAGI. Trimming cost V 3 bases and J 2 bases, with 13 bases left between them. The CDR3 runs 15 residues. CDR3 DNA: TGTGCCAGCAGTTATTTCGCGGTCGGGCAAGAGACCCAGTACTTC. Protein: CASSYFAVGQETQYF.

The chain carries TRBV27 and TRBJ2-2, with D tentatively TRBD1 (5 bases). The CDR3 spans 16 residues. Trimming removed 3 bases from V and 3 bases from J, with 14 bases in between. Germline-derived CDR1 and CDR2 are MNHEY and SMNVEV (reference sequence). The CDR3 DNA sequence: TGTGCCAGCAGTTTTGGGGCAATGGGTCACACCGGGGAGCTGTTTTTT. This gives the protein CASSFGAMGHTGELFF.

Many counts were recorded for this clone. The rearrangement links TRBV14 to TRBJ2-3, with a weak D call TRBD1 (5 bases). Germline CDR1 SGHDN, CDR2 FVKESK. The germline V and J ends were trimmed by 4 bases and 3 bases, with 8 bases remaining between them. This CDR3 contains 13 residues. CDR3 region: CASSRQGTDTQYF. In nucleotides, the CDR3 is TGTGCCAGCAGCCGGCAGGGAACAGATACGCAGTATTTT.

The sample holds a few counts of this clone. The V and J genes are TRBV30 and TRBJ1-4; D uncertain. The CDR3 spans 14 residues. Germline lookup yields CDR1 GTSNPN and CDR2 SVGIG (reference sequence). The ends were cut back, 0 bases at V and 7 bases at J, with 12 bases in the middle. The CDR3 coding sequence is TGTGCCTGGAGTGTTGACCGGGCGGGTGAAAAACTGTTTTTT. It codes for CAWSVDRAGEKLFF.

The chain employs TRBV9 and TRBJ2-3; D might be TRBD1 (5 bases). The CDR3 runs 14 residues. With 4 bases removed from V and 2 bases from J, the gap between germline ends came to 11 bases. The germline CDR1 and CDR2 sequences are SGDLS and YYNGEE. Here the CDR3 DNA reads TGTGCCAGCAGCATTAGACAGAACACAGATACGCAGTATTTT. This encodes CASSIRQNTDTQYF.

The chain couples TRBV2 to TRBJ1-5; D call uncertain. The CDR3 has 15 amino acids. V shed 1 base and J shed 7 bases, with 14 bases lying between them. CDR1 and CDR2 from the germline V gene are SNHLY and FYNNEI. The CDR3 loop is CASSEVRSGGQPQHF. In DNA, the CDR3 is TGTGCCAGCAGTGAAGTTCGGTCGGGCGGACAGCCCCAGCATTTT.

The V gene is TRBV11-2, the J gene TRBJ1-1; D gene ambiguous. The V end lost 2 bases, the J end lost 0 bases, and 19 bases lay between the germline ends. CDR1 is SGHAT and CDR2 is FQNNGV in the germline V gene. The CDR3 runs to 18 residues. The CDR3 protein is CASSLFPGRLDLNTEAFF. In DNA, the CDR3 is TGTGCCAGCAGCTTATTTCCGGGTAGGTTGGATCTGAACACTGAAGCTTTCTTT.

V gene TRBV11-2 combines with J gene TRBJ1-2, with D perhaps TRBD1 (5 bases). V lost 5 bases and J lost 7, with 17 bases in between. Germline CDR1 reads SGHAT; CDR2 reads FQNNGV. This CDR3 region has 14 residues. The CDR3 DNA is TGTGCCAGCAGCCCCGGACATCTGAACGGTGGCTACACCTTC. This encodes CASSPGHLNGGYTF.

The rearrangement joins TRBV11-2 to TRBJ2-3; D is uncertain. The germline V gene has CDR1 SGHAT and CDR2 FQNNGV. V was trimmed by 0 bases and J by 7 bases, leaving 11 bases between them. The CDR3 loop spans 14 amino acids. CDR3: CASSLERGAYTQYF. In nucleotides, the CDR3 is TGTGCCAGCAGCTTAGAGCGCGGAGCCTATACGCAGTATTTT.

The chain links TRBV5-1 to TRBJ2-1, with 7 bases aligning to TRBD2. Trimming removed 4 bases from V and 3 bases from J; junction bases left unmatched: 7. The CDR3 runs to 15 residues. Germline loops: CDR1 SGHRS, CDR2 YFSETQ. CDR3 nucleotide sequence: TGCGCCAGCAGCGCCGTAGCGGGTGTCTACAATGAGCAGTTCTTC. Its protein is CASSAVAGVYNEQFF.

V gene TRBV5-1 combines with J gene TRBJ2-7; 8 bases match TRBD1. In germline, CDR1 is SGHRS, CDR2 YFSETQ. The CDR3 length is 17 residues. The junction had 14 bases not matched to a gene; V was cut back by 5 bases and J by 1 base. CDR3 sequence: CASRRTGLNGISYEQYF. CDR3 DNA sequence: TGCGCCAGCAGAAGGACAGGGTTAAACGGGATTTCCTACGAGCAGTACTTC.

The rearrangement links TRBV25-1 to TRBJ2-1, with TRBD2 matching over 12 bases. The CDR3 covers 15 residues. J was trimmed by 7 bases and V by 10 bases; bases with no gene match: 11. Germline assignment: CDR1 MGHDK and CDR2 SYGVNS. The CDR3 loop is CATWARTSGKNEQFF. The DNA for the CDR3 is TGTGCCACCTGGGCCAGGACTAGCGGGAAAAATGAGCAGTTCTTC.

This clone was detected ten times or more. The chain recombines TRBV2 with TRBJ1-5, with D possibly matching TRBD1 (5 bases). Germline V gene data show CDR1 as SNHLY and CDR2 as FYNNEI. The CDR3 is 12 amino acids. Trimming took 6 bases from V and 12 from J, leaving 15 bases between them. The CDR3 sequence: CASRDRRGVQHF. CDR3 sequence (DNA): TGTGCCAGCAGGGACCGACGAGGGGTCCAGCATTTT.

This clone was detected once. This rearrangement joins TRBV7-2 to TRBJ2-5; 8 bases fit TRBD2. CDR3 size: 16 residues. Germline V CDR1 and CDR2: SGHTA, FQGNSA. V shed 4 bases and J 7 bases; nucleotides not matched to a gene: 14. The CDR3 nucleotides are TGTGCCAGCAGCTCCCACGGGACTAGGATGTCGCGGACCCAGTACTTC. Encoded protein: CASSSHGTRMSRTQYF.